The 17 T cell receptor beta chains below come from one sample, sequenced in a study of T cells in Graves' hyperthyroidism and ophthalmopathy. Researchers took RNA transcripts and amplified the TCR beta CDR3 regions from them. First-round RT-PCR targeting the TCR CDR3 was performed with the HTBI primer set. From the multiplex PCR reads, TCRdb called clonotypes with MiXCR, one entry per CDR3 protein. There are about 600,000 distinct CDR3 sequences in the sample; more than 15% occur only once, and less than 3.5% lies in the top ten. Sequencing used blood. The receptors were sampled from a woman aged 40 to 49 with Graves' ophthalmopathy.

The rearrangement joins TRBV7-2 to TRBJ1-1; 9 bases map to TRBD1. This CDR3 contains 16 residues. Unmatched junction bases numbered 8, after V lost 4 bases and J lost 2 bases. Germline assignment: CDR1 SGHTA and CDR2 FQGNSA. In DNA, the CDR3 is TGTGCCAGCAGCTCCACAGGGGGCGGAATCAACACTGAAGCTTTCTTT. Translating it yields CASSSTGGGINTEAFF.

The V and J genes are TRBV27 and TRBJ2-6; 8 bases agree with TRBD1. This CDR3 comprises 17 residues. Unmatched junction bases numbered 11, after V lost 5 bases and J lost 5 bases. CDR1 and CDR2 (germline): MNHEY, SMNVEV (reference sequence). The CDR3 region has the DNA TGTGCCAGCAGTACCCGGGACAGGTCTTTTAGGGCCAACGTCCTGACTTTC. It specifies CASSTRDRSFRANVLTF.

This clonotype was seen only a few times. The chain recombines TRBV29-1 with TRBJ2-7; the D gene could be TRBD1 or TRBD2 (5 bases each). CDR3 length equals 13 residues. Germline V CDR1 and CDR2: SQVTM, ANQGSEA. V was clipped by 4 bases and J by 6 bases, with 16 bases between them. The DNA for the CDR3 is TGCAGCGTTGGAAAACTAGGGGTCGGCGAGCAGTACTTC. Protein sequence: CSVGKLGVGEQYF.

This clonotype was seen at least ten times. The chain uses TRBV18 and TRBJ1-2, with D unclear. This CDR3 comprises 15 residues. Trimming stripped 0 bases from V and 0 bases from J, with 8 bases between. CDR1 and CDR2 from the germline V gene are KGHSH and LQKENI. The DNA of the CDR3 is TGTGCCAGCTCACCACCGTCAGGATCTAACTATGGCTACACCTTC. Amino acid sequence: CASSPPSGSNYGYTF.

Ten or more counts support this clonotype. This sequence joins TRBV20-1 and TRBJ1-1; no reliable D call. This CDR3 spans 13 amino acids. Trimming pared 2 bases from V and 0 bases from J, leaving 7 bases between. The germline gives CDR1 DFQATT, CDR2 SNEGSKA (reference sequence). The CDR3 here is CSARPSLNTEAFF. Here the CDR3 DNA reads TGCAGTGCTAGACCAAGTCTGAACACTGAAGCTTTCTTT.

The CDR3 loop is CASSRSGLREKLFF. DNA for the CDR3: TGTGCCAGCAGCCGTTCGGGGTTGCGAGAAAAACTGTTTTTT. The rearrangement joins TRBV3-1 to TRBJ1-4; D is unresolved. With 4 bases removed from V and 8 bases from J, the gap between germline ends came to 14 bases. Germline V lookup: CDR1 LGHDT, CDR2 YNNKEL (reference sequence). The CDR3 covers 14 residues.

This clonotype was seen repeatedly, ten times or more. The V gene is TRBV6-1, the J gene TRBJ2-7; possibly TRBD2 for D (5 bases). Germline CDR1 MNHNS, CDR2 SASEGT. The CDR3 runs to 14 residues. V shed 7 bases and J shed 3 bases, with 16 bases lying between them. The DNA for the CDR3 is TGTGCCAGCATTTCAGCGGTAACGTACTACGAGCAGTACTTC. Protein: CASISAVTYYEQYF.

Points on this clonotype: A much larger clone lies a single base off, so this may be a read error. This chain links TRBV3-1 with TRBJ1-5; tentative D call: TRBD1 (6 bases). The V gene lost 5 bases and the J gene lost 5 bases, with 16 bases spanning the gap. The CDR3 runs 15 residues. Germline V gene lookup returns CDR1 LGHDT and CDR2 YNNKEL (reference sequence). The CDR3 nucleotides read TGTGCCAGCAGCAAACGATCAAGGGGGGATCAGCCCCAGCATTTT. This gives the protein CASSKRSRGDQPQHF.

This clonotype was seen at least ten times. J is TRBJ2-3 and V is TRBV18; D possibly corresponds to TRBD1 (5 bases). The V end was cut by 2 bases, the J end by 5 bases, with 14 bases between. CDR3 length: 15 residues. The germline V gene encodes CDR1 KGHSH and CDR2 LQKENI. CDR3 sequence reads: CASSPEAGSRDTQYF. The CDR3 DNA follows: TGTGCCAGCTCACCAGAGGCAGGGTCGCGAGATACGCAGTATTTT.

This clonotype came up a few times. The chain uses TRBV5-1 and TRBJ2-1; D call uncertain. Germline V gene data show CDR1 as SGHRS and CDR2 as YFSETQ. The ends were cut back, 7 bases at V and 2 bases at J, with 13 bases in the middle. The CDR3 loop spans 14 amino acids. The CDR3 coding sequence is TGCGCCAGCCGCCTCAGTGATACCTACAATGAGCAGTTCTTC. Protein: CASRLSDTYNEQFF.

Written as DNA, the CDR3 is TGTGCCAGCAGTTACAGGGGGCTCCTCCCCTACGAGCAGTACTTC. This gives the protein CASSYRGLLPYEQYF. The chain joins TRBV6-5 to TRBJ2-7, with 7 positions matching TRBD1. From germline, CDR1 is MNHEY and CDR2 SVGAGI. The J segment lost 2 bases and the V segment lost 2 bases, leaving 6 bases of the junction unmatched. This CDR3 has 15 residues.

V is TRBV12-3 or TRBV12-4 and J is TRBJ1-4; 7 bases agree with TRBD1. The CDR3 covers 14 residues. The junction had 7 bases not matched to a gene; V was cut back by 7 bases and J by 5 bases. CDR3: CASNAGTVNEKLFF. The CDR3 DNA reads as TGTGCCAGCAATGCCGGGACAGTGAATGAAAAACTGTTTTTT.

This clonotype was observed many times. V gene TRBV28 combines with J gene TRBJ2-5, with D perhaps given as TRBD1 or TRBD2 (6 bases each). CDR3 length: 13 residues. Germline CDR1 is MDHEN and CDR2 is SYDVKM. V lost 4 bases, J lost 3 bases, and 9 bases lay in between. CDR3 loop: CASSSGGEETQYF. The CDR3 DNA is TGTGCCAGCAGTTCCGGGGGCGAAGAGACCCAGTACTTC.

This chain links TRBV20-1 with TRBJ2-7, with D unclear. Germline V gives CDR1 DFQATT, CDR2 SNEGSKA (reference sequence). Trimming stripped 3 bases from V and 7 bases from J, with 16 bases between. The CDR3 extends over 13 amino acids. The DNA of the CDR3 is TGCAGTGCTAGTACCGACACGGCCGGGGAGCAGTACTTC. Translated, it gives CSASTDTAGEQYF.

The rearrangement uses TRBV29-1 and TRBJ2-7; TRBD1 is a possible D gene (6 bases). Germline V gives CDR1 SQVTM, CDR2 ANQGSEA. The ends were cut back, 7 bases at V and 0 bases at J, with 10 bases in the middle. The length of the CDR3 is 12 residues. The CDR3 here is CSAQGNSYEQYF. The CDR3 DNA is TGCAGCGCACAGGGAAACTCCTACGAGCAGTACTTC.

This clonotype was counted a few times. DNA of the CDR3: TGTGCCAGCAGTGAATGGCGGAAGGGCACAGATACGCAGTATTTT. Translation: CASSEWRKGTDTQYF. The chain recombines TRBV2 with TRBJ2-3; D remains ambiguous. Germline V CDR1 and CDR2: SNHLY, FYNNEI. Trimming removed 2 bases from V and 1 base from J, with 10 bases in between. This CDR3 region has 15 residues.

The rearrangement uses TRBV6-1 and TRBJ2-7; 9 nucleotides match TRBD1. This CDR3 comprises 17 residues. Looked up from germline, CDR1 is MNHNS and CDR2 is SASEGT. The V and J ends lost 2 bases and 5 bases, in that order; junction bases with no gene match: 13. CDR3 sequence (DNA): TGTGCCAGCAGTGAACCCCCACGGGACAGGGATTTTCACGAGCAGTACTTC. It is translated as CASSEPPRDRDFHEQYF.